One sample yielded the 12 T cell receptor beta chains listed below, sequenced in a study of T cell responses to AZD1222 COVID-19 vaccine. Some clones are missing from TCRdb's copy, which holds only in-frame ones; the method was immunoSEQ multiplex PCR. Altogether tens of thousands of clones are present, 80% being singletons, with the ten largest covering over 11%. Sequencing used peripheral blood, obtained 28 days after the second AZD1222 dose. These TCRs come from an adult who received the AZD1222 COVID-19 vaccine.

This CDR3 is CASSPARVPSEQYF. CDR3 coding DNA: TGCGCCAGCAGCCCCGCGCGGGTCCCCTCCGAGCAGTACTTC. The chain joins TRBV5-1 to TRBJ2-7, with D possibly being TRBD2 (5 bases). The CDR3 spans 14 residues. Germline V CDR1 and CDR2: SGHRS, YFSETQ. V dropped 4 bases and J dropped 6 bases, with 17 bases sitting between them.

In its sample, this clone was seen once. This sequence joins TRBV10-3 and TRBJ1-5; 11 nucleotides align to TRBD1. Germline CDR1 and CDR2: ENHRY and SYGVKD. The length of the CDR3 is 13 residues. V lost 11 bases, J lost 6 bases, and 6 bases stayed unmatched. In nucleotides, the CDR3 is TGTGCCGCCCGGACAGGGGGCGGTCAGCCCCAGCATTTT. Translating it yields CAARTGGGQPQHF.

The V call is TRBV11-2, the J call TRBJ2-7; the D call may be TRBD1 or TRBD2 (5 bases each). The CDR3 is 17 residues long. Looked up from germline, CDR1 is SGHAT and CDR2 is FQNNGV. V gave up 5 bases and J gave up 3 bases, with 23 bases separating them. The DNA of the CDR3 is TGTGCCAGCAGCCCAATTAACCGGGACCGTAAAAACTACGAGCAGTACTTC. Translation gives CASSPINRDRKNYEQYF. Full variable domain (rest looked up from reference TRBV11-2 and TRBJ2-7): EAGVAQSPRYKIIEKRQSVAFWCNPISGHATLYWYQQILGQGPKLLIQFQNNGVVDDSQLPKDRFSAERLKGVDSTLKIQPAKLEDSAVYLCASSPINRDRKNYEQYFGPGTRLTVT.

The CDR3 DNA follows: TGTGCCAGCAGCCAAGGCGACGACCTTGGGTATTTT. Its protein is CASSQGDDLGYF. This chain joins TRBV3-1 (or the pseudogene TRBV3-2) and TRBJ2-3; D unclear. CDR1 and CDR2 from the germline V gene are LGHDT and YNNKEL (reference sequence). Trimming left V 1 base short and J 14 bases short, with 13 bases between. The CDR3 runs to 12 residues.

This clone was recorded only once. The chain uses TRBV2 and TRBJ2-1; 9 bases map to TRBD1. Germline V gene sequence: CDR1 SNHLY, CDR2 FYNNEI. The CDR3 loop spans 15 amino acids. V shed 5 bases and J 4 bases; nucleotides not matched to a gene: 6. The CDR3 reads CASSPGTGTYNEQFF. The CDR3 DNA sequence: TGTGCCAGCAGTCCCGGGACAGGGACTTACAATGAGCAGTTCTTC.

V and J are TRBV11-2 and TRBJ2-4, with D tentatively TRBD2 (6 bases). Between the trimmed V and J ends, which lost 0 bases and 0 bases, there was a span of 9 bases. The CDR3 consists of 16 residues. The germline gives CDR1 SGHAT, CDR2 FQNNGV. The CDR3 reads CASSLDGGVAKNIQYF. As DNA, the CDR3 is TGTGCCAGCAGCTTAGACGGCGGGGTAGCCAAAAACATTCAGTACTTC.

This chain connects TRBV6-5 to TRBJ1-1; no firm D call. The CDR3 has 13 residues. CDR1 is MNHEY, CDR2 SVGAGI, per germline. The V and J ends lost 0 bases and 3 bases respectively, with 5 bases between them. CDR3 DNA: TGTGCCAGCAGTTACTCAAGGCACACTGAAGCTTTCTTT. Translating it yields CASSYSRHTEAFF.

This clone was recorded a few times. The V gene is TRBV3-1 (or the pseudogene TRBV3-2), the J gene TRBJ1-4; TRBD1 matches at 7 bases. The CDR3 runs 18 residues. V lost 0 bases and J lost 6; bases outside the gene matches: 13. Per germline, CDR1 LGHDT and CDR2 YNNKEL (reference sequence). The CDR3 loop is CASSQDKSGYRGYEKLFF. For the CDR3, the DNA is TGTGCCAGCAGCCAAGATAAGTCAGGATACAGGGGTTATGAAAAACTGTTTTTT.

This rearrangement joins TRBV3-1 (or the pseudogene TRBV3-2) to TRBJ2-3, with 7 positions matching TRBD2. Per germline, CDR1 LGHDT and CDR2 YNNKEL (reference sequence). The CDR3 is made up of 16 amino acids. Trimming took 4 bases from V and 5 from J; bases not matched to a gene: 12. The CDR3 region has the DNA TGTGCCAGCAGCCCCCCAGCGGGGCCAGCGGAAGATACGCAGTATTTT. It yields the protein CASSPPAGPAEDTQYF.

The chain recombines TRBV9 with TRBJ2-5, with D possibly being TRBD1 or TRBD2 (5 bases each). CDR1 and CDR2 (germline): SGDLS, YYNGEE. V lost 2 bases and J lost 0, with 20 bases in between. This CDR3 spans 18 amino acids. This CDR3 is CASSVSVYGTRNQETQYF. The DNA for the CDR3 is TGTGCCAGCAGCGTTAGTGTATACGGGACCCGCAACCAAGAGACCCAGTACTTC.

The chain uses TRBV18 and TRBJ1-2; maybe TRBD1 (6 bases). Germline CDR1 and CDR2: KGHSH and LQKENI. Trimming pared 3 bases from V and 6 bases from J, leaving 17 bases between. This CDR3 comprises 15 residues. CDR3: CASSPQASGGHGYTF. For the CDR3, the DNA is TGTGCCAGCTCACCCCAGGCGTCGGGGGGGCATGGCTACACCTTC.

This chain joins TRBV6-5 and TRBJ2-2, with D maybe TRBD2 (6 bases). Germline V gives CDR1 MNHEY, CDR2 SVGAGI. Trimming removed 7 bases at V and 3 bases at J, with 15 bases between. The CDR3 is made up of 15 amino acids. CDR3 coding DNA: TGTGCCAGCACCTCCCCCGGGGGAGACACCGGGGAGCTGTTTTTT. It is translated as CASTSPGGDTGELFF.